Presented here are 5 T cell receptor beta chains from one specimen sequenced in a study of T cells in women clearing cervical HPV infection listed by TCRdb under 2018. Receptor libraries were prepared by the immunoSEQ multiplex PCR assay. TCRdb limited this immuneACCESS table to in-frame rearrangements with V and J called. A share of clones is missing; checked studies link under half to unresolved V genes, and the rest is unexplained. The table of this sample itemizes fewer than 35,000 clones. About 4.3% of the sample is held by the ten biggest clonotypes. Sample: blood buffy coat. The source of these receptors is a woman between 18 and 70 years old with a cervical HPV16 infection that either progressed to CIN3+ or cleared (not recorded which).

Turning to this clone: The read terminates 3 residues before the CDR3 end, so the remaining end is supplied by the germline J gene. The rearrangement links TRBV5-4 to TRBJ2-3; 10 nucleotides align to TRBD2. CDR3 length: 16 amino acids. After removal of 1 base from V and 2 bases from J, the junction contained 4 bases not matched to a gene. CDR1 and CDR2 (germline): SGHNT, YYREEE (reference sequence). The CDR3 bases that were read are TGTGCCAGCAGCTTGATGCTAGCGGGGGACACAGATACG. It translates to CASSLMLAGDTDT. The entire CDR3 reads CASSLMLAGDTDTQYF.

As concerns this clone: The read ends 3 residues shy of where the CDR3 ends; the end is completed using the germline J gene. The V gene is TRBV19, the J gene TRBJ1-1, with a tentative D call TRBD1 (5 bases). Looked up from germline, CDR1 is LNHDA and CDR2 is SQIVND (reference sequence). With 3 bases removed from V and 1 base from J, the gap between germline ends came to 18 bases. This CDR3 has 17 residues. The DNA read from the CDR3 is TGTGCCAGTAGTATCGTTGCCAGGGCAGGTGCGAACACTGAA. Its protein is CASSIVARAGANTE. Given in full, the CDR3 is CASSIVARAGANTEAFF.

With regard to this clone: The read comes to an end 3 residues before the CDR3 does, leaving the germline J gene to fill in the end. The chain uses TRBV2 and TRBJ1-3; weak D call: TRBD1 (5 bases). The CDR3 sequence is 15 residues long. Germline CDR1 SNHLY, CDR2 FYNNEI. Trimming removed 7 bases at V and 0 bases at J, with 13 bases between. The CDR3 region is CASMETASSGNTIYF. CDR3 DNA, as far as it was read: TGTGCCAGCATGGAGACAGCGAGCTCTGGAAACACC.

Turning to this clone: The read ends 3 residues before the CDR3 terminus; that terminus is restored from the germline J gene. J is TRBJ2-6 and V is TRBV19, with D possibly TRBD2 on 6 matching bases. From germline, CDR1 is LNHDA and CDR2 SQIVND (reference sequence). V lost 3 bases to trimming and J lost 4 bases, with 13 bases between them. The CDR3 spans 16 residues. This CDR3 is CASSIGGGAGANVLTF. The CDR3 DNA, read in part, is TGTGCCAGTAGTATTGGAGGCGGGGCGGGGGCCAACGTC.

With respect to this clone: The read comes to an end 3 residues before the CDR3 does, leaving the germline J gene to fill in the end. The V and J genes are TRBV7-2 and TRBJ2-5; D is ambiguous. CDR3 length: 13 residues. Trimming removed 0 bases from V and 2 bases from J, with 4 bases in between. Germline values: CDR1 SGHTA, CDR2 FQGNSA. Incomplete CDR3 DNA: TGTGCCAGCAGCTTAGCCAGGCAAGAGACC. This gives the protein CASSLARQET. The CDR3, in full, reads CASSLARQETQYF. Filled out from reference TRBV7-2 and TRBJ2-5, the complete variable domain reads GAGVSQSPSNKVTEKGKDVELRCDPISGHTALYWYRQSLGQGLEFLIYFQGNSAPDKSGLPSDRFSAERTGGSVSTLTIQRTQQEDSAVYLCASSLARQETQYFGPGTRLLVL.